Below, 20 T cell receptor beta chains from the same sample are listed, as sequenced in a study of blood T cell repertoires in COVID-19. Method: immunoSEQ multiplex PCR; TCRdb's copy keeps in-frame clones and lacks some. The data show roughly 50,000 clones, 60% to 80% seen once. The sample was peripheral blood. The receptors here all came from a human donor with active or convalescent COVID-19. The donor label of this sample is uncertain.

V is TRBV5-4 and J is TRBJ2-1; D is perhaps TRBD2 (6 bases). CDR3 size: 16 residues. V lost 4 bases and J 0 bases, leaving 14 bases between the germline ends. Germline CDR1 SGHNT, CDR2 YYREEE (reference sequence). The CDR3 DNA reads TGTGCCAGCAGCCAAGGCCGGGACTTCTCCTACAATGAGCAGTTCTTC. Translation gives CASSQGRDFSYNEQFF. Supplemented by reference TRBV5-4 and TRBJ2-1, the full variable domain reads ETGVTQSPTHLIKTRGQQVTLRCSSQSGHNTVSWYQQALGQGPQFIFQYYREEENGRGNFPPRFSGLQFPNYSSELNVNALELDDSALYLCASSQGRDFSYNEQFFGPGTRLTVL.

This clone was seen a handful of times. The chain recombines TRBV19 with TRBJ2-7; 11 bases agree with TRBD1. Unmatched junction bases numbered 4, after V lost 4 bases and J lost 5 bases. The CDR3 sequence is 14 residues long. Germline CDR1 reads LNHDA; CDR2 reads SQIVND (reference sequence). The CDR3 nucleotides read TGTGCCAGTAGTACCGGGACAGGGGGAGACGAGCAGTACTTC. Amino acids: CASSTGTGGDEQYF.

CDR3 sequence (DNA): TGTGCCAGCATTCCGGGACTAGCATTCAACGAGCAGTACTTC. Amino acids: CASIPGLAFNEQYF. The V gene is TRBV2, the J gene TRBJ2-7; 9 bases agree with TRBD2. Germline CDR1 reads SNHLY; CDR2 reads FYNNEI. Trimming at V came to 7 bases and at J to 5 bases, leaving 9 bases not matched to a gene. The CDR3 loop spans 14 amino acids.

The DNA for the CDR3 is TGCGCCAGCAGCCGAGGACAGCGATCCTACGAGCAGTACTTC. Protein: CASSRGQRSYEQYF. The chain employs TRBV5-1 and TRBJ2-7, with D perhaps matching TRBD1 (6 bases). V dropped 4 bases and J dropped 1 base, with 12 bases sitting between them. The CDR3 contains 14 residues. Germline CDR1 is SGHRS and CDR2 is YFSETQ.

The V and J genes are TRBV7-3 and TRBJ2-5; 8 bases match TRBD1. The CDR3 covers 15 residues. V lost 1 base to trimming and J lost 2 bases; unmatched junction nucleotides: 3. CDR1 is SGHTA and CDR2 is FQGTGA in the germline V gene. The CDR3 protein is CASSLNRGYQETQYF. The CDR3 DNA reads as TGTGCCAGCAGCTTAAACAGGGGGTATCAAGAGACCCAGTACTTC.

V gene TRBV19 combines with J gene TRBJ2-7; weak D call: TRBD2 (5 bases). The V end lost 9 bases, the J end lost 1 base, and 13 bases lay between the germline ends. Per germline, CDR1 LNHDA and CDR2 SQIVND (reference sequence). CDR3 length: 13 residues. CDR3 amino acids: CARDLGKSYEQYF. The CDR3 DNA reads as TGTGCCAGAGACCTCGGGAAGTCCTACGAGCAGTACTTC.

The V and J genes are TRBV3-1 (or the pseudogene TRBV3-2) and TRBJ2-7; 7 bases fit TRBD1. The CDR3 has 15 amino acids. Germline CDR1 LGHDT, CDR2 YNNKEL (reference sequence). V gave up 7 bases and J gave up 4 bases; unmatched junction bases: 13. The CDR3 loop is CASISDRWVDYEQYF. In DNA, the CDR3 is TGTGCCAGCATCTCGGACAGGTGGGTGGATTACGAGCAGTACTTC.

V is TRBV4-1 and J is TRBJ1-5; D remains ambiguous. The CDR3 extends over 14 amino acids. Germline V gene data show CDR1 as MGHRA and CDR2 as YSYEKL. Between the trimmed V and J ends, which lost 1 base and 5 bases, there was a span of 9 bases. Here the CDR3 reads CASSQAELDQPQHF. The DNA for the CDR3 is TGCGCCAGCAGCCAAGCCGAGTTAGATCAGCCCCAGCATTTT.

The J gene is TRBJ1-1, the V gene TRBV6-2 or TRBV6-3, with D uncertain. The CDR3 extends over 13 amino acids. CDR1 and CDR2 from the germline V gene are MNHEY and SVGEGT. The V end lost 6 bases, the J end lost 4 bases, and 12 bases lay between the germline ends. CDR3 residues: CASSPPPGTEAFF. CDR3 in DNA: TGTGCCAGCAGCCCCCCTCCGGGCACTGAAGCTTTCTTT.

The V call is TRBV7-7, the J call TRBJ2-1; 12 nucleotides align to TRBD2. With V trimmed by 5 bases and J by 7 bases, 12 bases remained unmatched. Germline V gives CDR1 SSHAT, CDR2 FNYEAQ (reference sequence). This CDR3 region has 17 residues. CDR3 bases: TGTGCCAGCAGCCCGAGACTAGCGGGAGTTGTATTGAATGAGCAGTTCTTC. As protein: CASSPRLAGVVLNEQFF.

The chain uses TRBV5-4 and TRBJ2-1, with 10 bases identical to TRBD2. The V and J ends lost 0 bases and 2 bases, in that order; junction bases with no gene match: 2. The length of the CDR3 is 16 residues. Germline lookup yields CDR1 SGHNT and CDR2 YYREEE (reference sequence). For the CDR3, the DNA is TGTGCCAGCAGCTTGGCTAGCGGGGGAACCTACAATGAGCAGTTCTTC. It codes for CASSLASGGTYNEQFF.

The chain employs TRBV6-5 and TRBJ2-1, with TRBD2 matching 13 bases. CDR1 and CDR2 from the germline V gene are MNHEY and SVGAGI. CDR3 length: 15 residues. The V segment lost 6 bases and the J segment 7 bases; nucleotides outside the gene matches: 6. The CDR3 nucleotides are TGTGCCAGCAGACGACTAGCGGGAGGTGGTAATGAGCAGTTCTTC. Its protein product is CASRRLAGGGNEQFF.

The CDR3 DNA sequence: TGTGCCTGGAGTAGGAGTACGGAGCAGCCCCTATGGGACTTGGGCCAAGAGACCCAGTACTTC. This encodes CAWSRSTEQPLWDLGQETQYF. The chain has TRBV30 and TRBJ2-5; tentatively, D is TRBD2 (6 bases). Trimming took off 2 bases at V and 1 base at J, with 32 bases between the two ends. The length of the CDR3 is 21 residues. Per the germline V gene, CDR1 is GTSNPN and CDR2 is SVGIG (reference sequence).

The rearrangement links TRBV30 to TRBJ2-7; 11 nucleotides align to TRBD2. The CDR3 contains 14 residues. Per the germline V gene, CDR1 is GTSNPN and CDR2 is SVGIG (reference sequence). Germline trimming cut 3 bases from V and 4 bases from J; bases unmatched to any gene: 5. The CDR3: CAWSLAGGRYEQYF. The CDR3 nucleotides are TGTGCCTGGAGCCTAGCGGGAGGTCGGTACGAGCAGTACTTC.

This clone was seen ten or more times. This chain connects TRBV7-3 to TRBJ2-1; a weak D match, TRBD1 (6 bases). Germline lookup yields CDR1 SGHTA and CDR2 FQGTGA. V lost 5 bases and J 7 bases, leaving 18 bases between the germline ends. The CDR3 extends over 15 amino acids. CDR3 bases: TGTGCCAGCAGCCTCGGGCAGGGGACGGGTAATGAGCAGTTCTTC. It yields the protein CASSLGQGTGNEQFF.

This chain uses TRBV9 with TRBJ2-5, with TRBD1 identical over 7 bases. V was clipped by 0 bases and J by 4 bases; unmatched bases: 6. There are 15 residues in the CDR3. CDR1 is SGDLS and CDR2 is YYNGEE in the germline V gene. As DNA, the CDR3 is TGTGCCAGCAGCGTAGCAGGTCAGGGGGTAGAGACCCAGTACTTC. This gives the protein CASSVAGQGVETQYF.

This rearrangement joins TRBV5-1 to TRBJ2-2; D remains unclear. This CDR3 has 12 residues. V lost 5 bases and J 3 bases, leaving 5 bases between the germline ends. Germline-derived CDR1 and CDR2 are SGHRS and YFSETQ. The CDR3 here is CASRQDTGELFF. In DNA form, the CDR3 reads TGCGCCAGCAGGCAGGACACCGGGGAGCTGTTTTTT.

In this sample, this clone turned up a few times. V usage is TRBV28 and J usage is TRBJ1-2; 8 bases are a match to TRBD1. In germline, CDR1 is MDHEN, CDR2 SYDVKM. V gave up 6 bases and J gave up 4 bases; unmatched junction bases: 7. The CDR3 consists of 14 residues. The CDR3, as DNA: TGTGCCAGCAGACGGACAGGGTTAGGCTATGGCTACACCTTC. This translates into CASRRTGLGYGYTF.

The V and J genes are TRBV6-1 and TRBJ2-7, with 7 bases lining up with TRBD2. This CDR3 has 12 residues. Germline trimming cut 8 bases from V and 1 base from J; bases unmatched to any gene: 2. The germline CDR1 and CDR2 sequences are MNHNS and SASEGT. In DNA form, the CDR3 reads TGTGCCAGCCGGCGGGAGTCCTACGAGCAGTACTTC. Amino acids: CASRRESYEQYF.

V and J are TRBV19 and TRBJ1-5; 8 positions agree with TRBD1. Per germline, CDR1 LNHDA and CDR2 SQIVND (reference sequence). This CDR3 has 15 amino acids. Germline trimming cut 4 bases from V and 7 bases from J; bases unmatched to any gene: 9. CDR3 residues: CASSTGQGRGQPQHF. The DNA of the CDR3 is TGTGCCAGTAGTACCGGACAGGGTAGGGGCCAGCCCCAGCATTTT.